The 27 T cell receptor beta chains below come from one sample, sequenced in a study of neurological immune-mediated disorders. TCRdb reanalysed the 5' RACE reads using MiXCR and keeps one entry per CDR3 protein. The profile shows 45,000 or so distinct CDR3 sequences, around 6% of them singletons. Sample: CD4+ T cells from blood. Receptors originate from a woman aged 40 to 50 in good health.

In its sample, this clonotype was seen many times. The chain recombines TRBV5-1 with TRBJ2-1; 11 nucleotides match TRBD1. Looked up from germline, CDR1 is SGHRS and CDR2 is YFSETQ. V shed 0 bases and J 6 bases; nucleotides not matched to a gene: 5. This CDR3 spans 16 amino acids. The CDR3: CASSLEGTGGRNEQFF. DNA for the CDR3: TGCGCCAGCAGCTTGGAGGGGACAGGGGGACGCAATGAGCAGTTCTTC.

This clonotype has at least ten counts. CDR3 amino acids: CASSLGTGNYGYTF. Written as DNA, the CDR3 is TGTGCCAGCAGTTTAGGGACAGGGAACTATGGCTACACCTTC. The gene calls are TRBV28 and TRBJ1-2, with 9 bases that match TRBD1. The CDR3 runs 14 residues. Per the germline V gene, CDR1 is MDHEN and CDR2 is SYDVKM. V lost 2 bases and J lost 2; bases outside the gene matches: 0.

In its sample, this clonotype was seen many times. V gene TRBV5-1 combines with J gene TRBJ2-5; D remains ambiguous. V lost 4 bases, J lost 1 base, and 14 bases lay in between. Germline lookup yields CDR1 SGHRS and CDR2 YFSETQ. This CDR3 comprises 15 residues. CDR3 nucleotides: TGCGCCAGCAGCCCAACAGTCGGCCTCCAAGAGACCCAGTACTTC. Its translation: CASSPTVGLQETQYF.

This clonotype was seen repeatedly, ten times or more. The chain recombines TRBV4-2 with TRBJ1-1, with D possibly TRBD1 on 6 matching bases. The CDR3 contains 16 residues. Deletions cut 4 bases from V and 2 bases from J, with 17 bases between. The V gene's germline CDR1 is LGHNA and CDR2 YNFKEQ. CDR3 loop: CASSPQGEGYNTEAFF. CDR3 bases: TGTGCCAGCAGCCCACAGGGTGAGGGGTATAACACTGAAGCTTTCTTT.

This clonotype was detected ten times or more. V is TRBV5-1 and J is TRBJ1-1; perhaps TRBD1 as D (6 bases). CDR1 and CDR2 from the germline V gene are SGHRS and YFSETQ. The CDR3 runs to 18 residues. V dropped 4 bases and J dropped 3 bases, with 25 bases sitting between them. CDR3: CASSRGQGPQWRDTEAFF. CDR3 coding DNA: TGCGCCAGCAGCCGGGGGCAGGGTCCCCAGTGGAGAGACACTGAAGCTTTCTTT.

This clonotype was detected many times. The V and J genes are TRBV4-2 and TRBJ2-2; D gene uncertain. CDR1 is LGHNA, CDR2 YNFKEQ, per germline. CDR3 length: 15 amino acids. Trimming shortened V by 0 bases and J by 5 bases, and 10 bases separated the two germline ends. CDR3 in amino acids: CASSQELVRTGELFF. The CDR3 DNA is TGTGCCAGCAGCCAAGAGTTGGTTCGTACCGGGGAGCTGTTTTTT.

The chain combines TRBV3-1 with TRBJ1-6, with a weak D call TRBD1 (5 bases). CDR1 is LGHDT and CDR2 is YNNKEL in the germline V gene (reference sequence). The germline V and J ends were trimmed by 3 bases and 9 bases, with 12 bases remaining between them. The CDR3 is 14 amino acids. The DNA of the CDR3 is TGTGCCAGCAGCCACAGGGCGAGCGGTTCACCCCTCCACTTT. Its translation: CASSHRASGSPLHF.

This clonotype appeared many times. This rearrangement joins TRBV7-6 to TRBJ2-1, with 14 bases that match TRBD2. The germline CDR1 and CDR2 sequences are SGHVS and FNYEAQ. V gave up 5 bases and J gave up 6 bases; unmatched junction bases: 6. The CDR3 sequence is 16 residues long. The CDR3 loop reads CASSPAGTSGSNEQFF. In DNA form, the CDR3 reads TGTGCCAGCAGCCCGGCTGGGACTAGCGGGAGCAATGAGCAGTTCTTC. The complete variable domain, with remaining parts taken from reference TRBV7-6 and TRBJ2-1, reads GAGVSQSPRYKVTKRGQDVALRCDPISGHVSLYWYRQALGQGPEFLTYFNYEAQQDKSGLPNDRFSAERPEGSISTLTIQRTEQRDSAMYRCASSPAGTSGSNEQFFGPGTRLTVL.

This clonotype was counted many times. The V gene is TRBV12-3 or TRBV12-4, the J gene TRBJ2-5; TRBD2 matches at 9 bases. The CDR3 has 14 amino acids. The junction had 2 bases not matched to a gene; V was cut back by 6 bases and J by 0 bases. CDR3 protein: CASRSGRYQETQYF. The DNA for the CDR3 is TGTGCCAGCAGGAGCGGGAGGTACCAAGAGACCCAGTACTTC.

This clonotype was detected many times. The gene calls are TRBV2 and TRBJ2-7, with D maybe TRBD2 (5 bases). Germline CDR1 and CDR2: SNHLY and FYNNEI. V lost 4 bases to trimming and J lost 2 bases, with 9 bases between them. The CDR3 is 13 residues long. DNA of the CDR3: TGTGCCAGCAGTGTACAGACTACCTACGAGCAGTACTTC. The encoded protein is CASSVQTTYEQYF.

At least ten counts were recorded for this clonotype. The CDR3, as DNA: TGCAGTGCTAGAGTACCGGGACAAGAAAACATTCAGTACTTC. This codes for CSARVPGQENIQYF. The chain has TRBV20-1 and TRBJ2-4; D possibly corresponds to TRBD1 (6 bases). CDR1 DFQATT and CDR2 SNEGSKA come from the germline V gene (reference sequence). The CDR3 has 14 amino acids. The V end lost 1 base, the J end lost 5 bases, and 12 bases lay between the germline ends.

This clonotype was counted many times. The chain joins TRBV12-3 or TRBV12-4 to TRBJ2-7, with 9 bases identical to TRBD1. With 6 bases clipped from V and 6 bases from J, the junction kept 9 bases outside the gene matches. The CDR3 sequence is 14 residues long. CDR3 sequence: CASSVRDRVREQYF. The CDR3 region has the DNA TGTGCCAGCAGCGTCCGGGACAGGGTTCGCGAGCAGTACTTC.

In its sample, this clonotype was seen many times. V and J are TRBV11-1 and TRBJ2-5, with D maybe TRBD2 (7 bases). This CDR3 region has 15 residues. V was cut by 5 bases and J by 1 base, with 14 bases left in between. CDR1 is SGHAT, CDR2 FQDESV, per germline (reference sequence). CDR3 region: CASSRRGAIQETQYF. The CDR3 nucleotides read TGTGCCAGCAGCCGCCGGGGGGCGATCCAAGAGACCCAGTACTTC.

This clonotype was seen more than once but under ten times. The J gene is TRBJ1-5, the V gene TRBV30; a possible D gene is TRBD1 (5 bases). The CDR3 consists of 11 residues. Germline V gene data show CDR1 as GTSNPN and CDR2 as SVGIG (reference sequence). Trimming shortened V by 0 bases and J by 11 bases, and 8 bases separated the two germline ends. The CDR3 spells CAWSVKGAQHF. For the CDR3, the DNA is TGTGCCTGGAGTGTTAAAGGGGCCCAGCATTTT.

This clonotype was seen repeatedly, ten times or more. The chain is built from TRBV10-3 and TRBJ1-3, with D hard to call. V was pared by 4 bases and J by 8 bases, with 6 bases between. Germline CDR1 and CDR2: ENHRY and SYGVKD. The CDR3 spans 11 residues. CDR3 bases: TGTGCCATCAGTGGCGGGGACACCATATATTTT. Residues: CAISGGDTIYF.

Many counts were recorded for this clonotype. This chain joins TRBV6-2 or TRBV6-3 and TRBJ2-1, with no clear D. The CDR3 length is 11 residues. Trimming pared 5 bases from V and 7 bases from J, leaving 6 bases between. The germline V gene encodes CDR1 MNHEY and CDR2 SVGEGT. CDR3 DNA sequence: TGTGCCAGCAGTCGAACGAATGAGCAGTTCTTC. The encoded protein is CASSRTNEQFF.

In this sample, this clonotype turned up many times. J is TRBJ2-1 and V is TRBV9; 12 nucleotides line up with TRBD1. This CDR3 has 16 amino acids. V lost 0 bases and J lost 10; bases outside the gene matches: 8. CDR1 SGDLS and CDR2 YYNGEE come from the germline V gene. CDR3 in DNA: TGTGCCAGCAGCGTAGTGCTCGGGACAGGGGGCGGAGAGCAGTTCTTC. Translating it yields CASSVVLGTGGGEQFF. Filled out from reference TRBV9 and TRBJ2-1, the complete variable domain reads DSGVTQTPKHLITATGQRVTLRCSPRSGDLSVYWYQQSLDQGLQFLIQYYNGEERAKGNILERFSAQQFPDLHSELNLSSLELGDSALYFCASSVVLGTGGGEQFFGPGTRLTVL.

This clonotype was observed at least ten times. The gene calls are TRBV10-3 and TRBJ2-1; TRBD2 is a possible D gene (6 bases). This CDR3 region has 13 residues. The germline V and J ends were trimmed by 11 bases and 7 bases, with 18 bases remaining between them. CDR1 is ENHRY, CDR2 SYGVKD, per germline. Here the CDR3 DNA reads TGTGCCGCCAGAGGCGGGGTGGGGAATGAGCAGTTCTTC. Its protein is CAARGGVGNEQFF.

The table lists this clonotype with a few counts. The CDR3 nucleotides read TGTGCCAGCAGTTGGGACTACAGCACAGATACGCAGTATTTT. It encodes CASSWDYSTDTQYF. This chain connects TRBV28 to TRBJ2-3; 7 nucleotides line up with TRBD2. CDR1 is MDHEN and CDR2 is SYDVKM in the germline V gene. V was pared by 4 bases and J by 0 bases, with 1 base of the junction left unmatched. The length of the CDR3 is 14 residues. Full variable domain (outside the CDR3, taken from reference TRBV28 and TRBJ2-3): DVKVTQSSRYLVKRTGEKVFLECVQDMDHENMFWYRQDPGLGLRLIYFSYDVKMKEKGDIPEGYSVSREKKERFSLILESASTNQTSMYLCASSWDYSTDTQYFGPGTRLTVL.

This clonotype was seen ten or more times. J is TRBJ2-3 and V is TRBV7-9; 8 positions match TRBD2. Germline CDR1 reads SEHNR; CDR2 reads FQNEAQ (reference sequence). Unmatched junction bases numbered 13, after V lost 9 bases and J lost 2 bases. This CDR3 region has 16 residues. The CDR3 sequence is CASNTRVAGFTDTQYF. Written as DNA, the CDR3 is TGTGCCAGTAACACTCGGGTAGCGGGGTTCACAGATACGCAGTATTTT.

This clonotype was seen many times. This rearrangement joins TRBV20-1 to TRBJ1-2; weak D call: TRBD1 (5 bases). Germline V gene sequence: CDR1 DFQATT, CDR2 SNEGSKA (reference sequence). Trimming pared 0 bases from V and 4 bases from J, leaving 15 bases between. This CDR3 has 15 residues. CDR3 sequence: CSARDSSGAGYGYTF. The CDR3 DNA reads as TGCAGTGCTAGAGACTCGAGCGGGGCGGGCTATGGCTACACCTTC.

This clonotype was detected many times. This chain connects TRBV9 to TRBJ2-5; TRBD2 aligns across 14 bases. This CDR3 is 16 amino acids long. V dropped 2 bases and J dropped 5; count of bases not matched to a gene: 5. CDR1 and CDR2 from the germline V gene are SGDLS and YYNGEE. The CDR3 sequence: CASSVGTSGSMETQYF. The CDR3 DNA reads as TGTGCCAGCAGCGTCGGGACTAGCGGGAGTATGGAGACCCAGTACTTC.

This clonotype was detected many times. V and J are TRBV3-1 and TRBJ1-6; a possible D gene is TRBD1 (6 bases). The CDR3 loop spans 15 amino acids. The V and J ends lost 4 bases and 10 bases respectively, with 17 bases between them. Germline V CDR1 and CDR2: LGHDT, YNNKEL (reference sequence). The CDR3 region is CASSLPGQGESPLHF. CDR3 DNA: TGTGCCAGCAGCCTTCCGGGACAAGGGGAATCACCCCTCCACTTT.

This clonotype occurred many times. V gene TRBV20-1 combines with J gene TRBJ2-4; possibly TRBD1 for D (6 bases). The germline V and J ends were trimmed by 6 bases and 0 bases, with 18 bases remaining between them. There are 16 residues in the CDR3. Germline V gene lookup returns CDR1 DFQATT and CDR2 SNEGSKA (reference sequence). CDR3 protein: CSAPLQGNLAKNIQYF. The CDR3 DNA sequence: TGCAGTGCCCCCTTACAGGGAAACCTAGCCAAAAACATTCAGTACTTC.

This clonotype was picked up many times. The V and J genes are TRBV27 and TRBJ2-7; 9 nucleotides agree with TRBD1. J lost 5 bases, V lost 6 bases, and 14 bases had no gene match. This CDR3 is built from 16 residues. CDR1 is MNHEY, CDR2 SMNVEV, per germline (reference sequence). The CDR3 bases are TGTGCCAGCAGACTCAAGCCGGGACAGGGTCCCCACGAGCAGTACTTC. Its protein product is CASRLKPGQGPHEQYF.

This clonotype was detected many times. The chain employs TRBV3-1 and TRBJ2-3; D is unclear. The CDR3 extends over 14 amino acids. CDR1 and CDR2 (germline): LGHDT, YNNKEL (reference sequence). Deletions cut 1 base from V and 7 bases from J, with 12 bases between. The CDR3 region is CASSQAVTANTQYF. The CDR3 DNA reads as TGTGCCAGCAGCCAAGCTGTCACAGCCAATACGCAGTATTTT.

This clonotype was observed at least ten times. The chain combines TRBV7-2 with TRBJ2-2; D is perhaps TRBD2 (5 bases). The CDR3 totals 16 residues. The V and J ends lost 6 bases and 1 base respectively, with 15 bases between them. CDR1 is SGHTA and CDR2 is FQGNSA in the germline V gene. As DNA, the CDR3 is TGTGCCAGCAGTCCTTGGATGGGAGTGAACACCGGGGAGCTGTTTTTT. Encoded protein: CASSPWMGVNTGELFF.